Below are 9 T cell receptor beta chains sequenced from a single sample in a study of cytomegalovirus exposure and HLA in healthy donors. PCR primers comprised 60 Vbeta and 13 Jbeta primers. Here immunoSEQ multiplex PCR was the method, and the copy in TCRdb shows in-frame clones only, minus some. The table includes about 200,000 clones, 82% detected once. The sample was PBMCs. The origin of the receptors is a boy between 2 and 10 years old in good health and CMV-seronegative.

This chain uses TRBV7-2 with TRBJ2-3, with a possible D match to TRBD2 (5 bases). This CDR3 is 16 amino acids long. Trimming took off 1 base at V and 0 bases at J, with 11 bases between the two ends. Germline loops: CDR1 SGHTA, CDR2 FQGNSA. The CDR3 region is CASSLGGLASTDTQYF. DNA of the CDR3: TGTGCCAGCAGCTTAGGAGGGCTAGCCAGCACAGATACGCAGTATTTT. Looking up the rest from reference TRBV7-2 and TRBJ2-3 gives the full variable domain: GAGVSQSPSNKVTEKGKDVELRCDPISGHTALYWYRQSLGQGLEFLIYFQGNSAPDKSGLPSDRFSAERTGGSVSTLTIQRTQQEDSAVYLCASSLGGLASTDTQYFGPGTRLTVL.

In its sample, this clone was seen a few times. The chain combines TRBV29-1 with TRBJ2-3; a possible D gene is TRBD2 (7 bases). V lost 6 bases and J 1 base, leaving 20 bases between the germline ends. The V gene's germline CDR1 is SQVTM and CDR2 ANQGSEA. The CDR3 spans 16 residues. CDR3 region: CSVGKWTRGGTDTQYF. CDR3 in DNA: TGCAGCGTGGGGAAGTGGACTAGGGGGGGCACAGATACGCAGTATTTT.

The genes are TRBV7-2 and TRBJ2-7; TRBD1 aligns across 9 bases. The CDR3 runs to 18 residues. Germline loops: CDR1 SGHTA, CDR2 FQGNSA. After removal of 0 bases from V and 5 bases from J, the junction contained 14 bases not matched to a gene. This CDR3 reads CASSLAPDRGVIVDEQYF. The CDR3 DNA reads TGTGCCAGCAGCTTAGCCCCCGACAGGGGGGTAATTGTGGACGAGCAGTACTTC.

V usage is TRBV19 and J usage is TRBJ2-2, with TRBD1 identical over 7 bases. CDR3 length equals 14 residues. The germline V gene encodes CDR1 LNHDA and CDR2 SQIVND (reference sequence). The V segment lost 7 bases and the J segment 6 bases; nucleotides outside the gene matches: 8. The CDR3 here is CASNRQGSSGELFF. In DNA, the CDR3 is TGTGCCAGTAACCGACAGGGTAGCTCCGGGGAGCTGTTTTTT.

The chain employs TRBV9 and TRBJ2-3; D may be TRBD2 (6 bases). This CDR3 comprises 16 residues. Looked up from germline, CDR1 is SGDLS and CDR2 is YYNGEE. V was cut by 3 bases and J by 5 bases, with 19 bases left in between. The CDR3 nucleotides are TGTGCCAGCAGCGCCCTCGGGGGACTGATGATAGATACGCAGTATTTT. Translating gives CASSALGGLMIDTQYF.

This chain joins TRBV7-8 and TRBJ2-7, with no clear D. CDR1 is SGHVS, CDR2 FQNEAQ, per germline. V was shortened by 1 base and J by 9 bases, with 10 bases between the two germline ends. This CDR3 region has 12 residues. In DNA form, the CDR3 reads TGTGCCAGCAGCTTAGTGGGCACAGTGCAGTACTTC. Translated, it gives CASSLVGTVQYF.

CDR3 loop: CASRYNVRGEQYF. In nucleotides, the CDR3 is TGTGCCAGCAGGTACAACGTCAGGGGCGAGCAGTACTTC. This rearrangement joins TRBV2 to TRBJ2-7; perhaps TRBD1 as D (6 bases). Germline CDR1 and CDR2: SNHLY and FYNNEI. V was pared by 6 bases and J by 6 bases, with 15 bases between. CDR3 length: 13 residues. Complete variable domain (other parts from reference TRBV2 and TRBJ2-7): EPEVTQTPSHQVTQMGQEVILRCVPISNHLYFYWYRQILGQKVEFLVSFYNNEISEKSEIFDDQFSVERPDGSNFTLKIRSTKLEDSAMYFCASRYNVRGEQYFGPGTRLTVT.

There are a few counts of this clone. The chain links TRBV13 to TRBJ2-5; tentatively, D is TRBD1 (6 bases). Germline CDR1 and CDR2: PRHDT and FYEKMQ (reference sequence). V lost 6 bases and J 4 bases, leaving 18 bases between the germline ends. This CDR3 spans 15 amino acids. CDR3 bases: TGTGCCAGCAGTTTTATGGGGGCGAGAGGAGAGACCCAGTACTTC. Translating it yields CASSFMGARGETQYF.

The J gene is TRBJ2-1, the V gene TRBV30; possible D gene TRBD2, 6 bases. Germline V lookup: CDR1 GTSNPN, CDR2 SVGIG (reference sequence). Trimming removed 0 bases from V and 8 bases from J, with 17 bases in between. The CDR3 sequence is 15 residues long. In DNA form, the CDR3 reads TGTGCCTGGAGTGTAAGAGCGGGCGGTGTGGATGAGCAGTTCTTC. It specifies CAWSVRAGGVDEQFF.